This TCR beta chain was profiled in a study of Ad26.COV2.S vaccination and SARS-CoV-2 variants. Study details: The donor belonged to the COV1001 Ad26.COV2.S trial arm. Intramuscular Ad26.COV2.S at 5x10^10 or 1x10^11 viral particles. Findings and caveats of the study: It was found that vaccine and placebo recipients had similar non-spike TCR breadth.

Treatment of the sample: approximately 18 received Ad26.COV2.S at low or high dose, single or two shots; roughly five received placebo; per-sample allocation not given. All samples were drawn on day 63, counting from the first vaccine or placebo injection. An Ad26 vector expressing Wuhan-strain SARS-CoV-2 spike served as the vaccine. This CDR3 contains 12 residues. Germline lookup yields CDR1 SGHRS and CDR2 YFSETQ. V was shortened by 4 bases and J by 7 bases, with 9 bases between the two germline ends. Repertoires were generated with immunoSEQ multiplex PCR, while TCRdb's copy carries only in-frame clones and drops some. Altogether 300,000 to 350,000 clones are present, approximately 90% being singletons, with the ten largest covering 6.4%. With respect to this clone: What it recognizes is unknown.

V usage is TRBV5-1 and J usage is TRBJ2-1; a weak D match, TRBD1 (5 bases). The sample here was peripheral blood, taken in a trial of Ad26.COV2.S vaccine versus placebo. This sequence originates from a person between 18 and 59 years old who received the Ad26.COV2.S COVID-19 vaccine or a placebo. As DNA, the CDR3 is TGCGCCAGCAGCAAGCAGGGAAATGAGCAGTTCTTC. This gives the protein CASSKQGNEQFF.